Listed here are 3 T cell receptor beta chains from one sample, sequenced in a study of T cells in Graves' hyperthyroidism and ophthalmopathy. RNA transcripts gave rise to amplified TCR beta CDR3 regions. A first-round RT-PCR of the TCR CDR3 used the HTBI primer set. Each CDR3 protein is one row after TCRdb ran MiXCR on the multiplex PCR reads. This table has fewer than 650,000 distinct CDR3 sequences, over 35% appearing once. Sequenced: peripheral blood or thyroid tissue (not recorded which). These receptors originate from an adult woman with Graves' disease, either hyperthyroidism or ophthalmopathy (not recorded which).

This clonotype has ten or more counts. V is TRBV29-1 and J is TRBJ2-5, with D perhaps matching TRBD1 or TRBD2 (5 bases each). Trimming took 4 bases from V and 5 from J, leaving 14 bases between them. Germline CDR1 is SQVTM and CDR2 is ANQGSEA. CDR3 length: 13 amino acids. This CDR3 is CSVGPRWGETQYF. DNA for the CDR3: TGCAGCGTTGGCCCTCGGTGGGGGGAGACCCAGTACTTC.

Regarding this clonotype: One junction end does not reproduce the germline sequence, and a read error may be involved. This chain uses TRBV20-1 with TRBJ2-5, with 7 nucleotides matching TRBD1. Germline V gives CDR1 DFQATT, CDR2 SNEGSKA (reference sequence). CDR3 length equals 11 residues. The CDR3 spells CSAGEGATQYF. CDR3 nucleotides: TGCAGTGCTGGAGAGGGGGCGACCCAGTACTTC.

This clonotype was found a few times. The chain is built from TRBV29-1 and TRBJ2-7; 13 bases map to TRBD2. This CDR3 spans 13 amino acids. The J segment lost 7 bases and the V segment lost 5 bases, leaving 5 bases of the junction unmatched. CDR1 is SQVTM, CDR2 ANQGSEA, per germline. Written as DNA, the CDR3 is TGCAGCGTTAGACTAGCGGGAGGAAGGGAGCAGTACTTC. Amino acid sequence: CSVRLAGGREQYF.